The present T cell receptor beta chain was sequenced within a study of T-cell memory formation after mild COVID-19. The V gene lost 0 bases and the J gene lost 2 bases, with 7 bases spanning the gap. This CDR3 comprises 13 residues. The V gene's germline CDR1 is SQVTM and CDR2 ANQGSEA. TCRdb itself ran the 5' RACE reads through MiXCR, one entry per CDR3 protein. This table holds approximately 560,000 distinct CDR3 sequences, around 16% found once. This clonotype was detected once. V and J are TRBV29-1 and TRBJ1-2; no firm D call. The TCR originated in an adult woman who had mild COVID-19 (a few samples of this study predate the infection). Cell type and time point are not known. The sample comprised PBMCs or a T cell subset sorted from them (not recorded which). The CDR3: CSVEDRGNYGYTF. In nucleotides, the CDR3 is TGCAGCGTTGAAGATCGAGGAAACTATGGCTACACCTTC.